This TCR beta chain was captured by sequencing in a study of cytomegalovirus exposure and HLA in healthy donors. Turning to the study itself: The roughly 110 validation repertoires were reported in a later analysis to have been generated on the same platform as the roughly 700 first-cohort repertoires.

The donors were members of the approximately 120-subject validation cohort (separate from the approximately 650-subject first cohort). As to this clone: Antigen: not known.

Sequencing was performed with immunoSEQ multiplex PCR; in TCRdb, only in-frame clones are kept and a portion is missing. The sample includes fewer than 200,000 clones, roughly 89% of them seen just once. Regarding the study as a whole: The study labeled approximately 150 TCR beta chains cytomegalovirus-associated.

V shed 4 bases, J shed 7 bases, and the junction held 13 bases outside the gene matches. CDR1 and CDR2 (germline): MDHEN, SYDVKM. The CDR3 length is 17 residues. This clonotype originated in a woman aged 18-29 years in good health and CMV-seropositive. The chain joins TRBV28 to TRBJ2-1, with 10 bases aligning to TRBD2. The sequencing input was PBMCs. In nucleotides, the CDR3 is TGTGCCAGCAGTTCTCCCTCCCCTAGCGGGAGCTCGAATGAGCAGTTCTTC. Amino acids: CASSSPSPSGSSNEQFF. Combining the CDR3 with reference TRBV28 and TRBJ2-1 gives the whole variable domain DVKVTQSSRYLVKRTGEKVFLECVQDMDHENMFWYRQDPGLGLRLIYFSYDVKMKEKGDIPEGYSVSREKKERFSLILESASTNQTSMYLCASSSPSPSGSSNEQFFGPGTRLTVL.